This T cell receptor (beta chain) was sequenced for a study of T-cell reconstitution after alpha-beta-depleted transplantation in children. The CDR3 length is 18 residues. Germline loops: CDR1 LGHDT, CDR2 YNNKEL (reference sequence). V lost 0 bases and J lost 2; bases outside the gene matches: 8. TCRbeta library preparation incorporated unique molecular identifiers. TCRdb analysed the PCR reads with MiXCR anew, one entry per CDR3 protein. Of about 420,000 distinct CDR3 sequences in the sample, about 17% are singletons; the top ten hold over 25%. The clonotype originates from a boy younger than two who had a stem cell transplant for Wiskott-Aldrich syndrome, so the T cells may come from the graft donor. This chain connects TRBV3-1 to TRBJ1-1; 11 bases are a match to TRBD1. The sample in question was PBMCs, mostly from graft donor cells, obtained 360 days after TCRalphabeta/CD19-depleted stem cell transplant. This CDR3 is CASSQDRGGTGGNTEAFF. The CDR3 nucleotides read TGTGCCAGCAGCCAAGACCGCGGGGGGACAGGGGGAAACACTGAAGCTTTCTTT.